The clone carrying this T cell receptor (beta chain) was counted once. This entry is derived from a study of CD8 T cells in Susac syndrome. The germline gives CDR1 SGHTA, CDR2 FQGTGA. V lost 3 bases, J lost 5 bases, and 7 bases stayed unmatched. The CDR3 runs to 16 residues. Random hexamers were used to reverse transcribe an amount of roughly 0.45 to 1 ug RNA. The immunoSEQ assay covered 54 Vbeta and 13 Jbeta segments for CDR3. TCRdb re-derived calls from the immunoSEQ multiplex PCR reads in MiXCR, one entry per CDR3 protein. The sample gives fewer than 70,000 distinct CDR3 sequences, 95% of which show up once; roughly 0.25% is in the top ten. Healthy donors served as age- and sex-matched controls.

Sequencing was carried out using CD8+ T cells from PBMCs. The sequence derives from a human donor in good health. This chain uses TRBV7-3 with TRBJ2-1, with 10 bases identical to TRBD1. CDR3 in amino acids: CASSFSPGQGNNEQFF. The CDR3 DNA reads TGTGCCAGCAGCTTCTCCCCGGGACAGGGGAACAATGAGCAGTTCTTC.